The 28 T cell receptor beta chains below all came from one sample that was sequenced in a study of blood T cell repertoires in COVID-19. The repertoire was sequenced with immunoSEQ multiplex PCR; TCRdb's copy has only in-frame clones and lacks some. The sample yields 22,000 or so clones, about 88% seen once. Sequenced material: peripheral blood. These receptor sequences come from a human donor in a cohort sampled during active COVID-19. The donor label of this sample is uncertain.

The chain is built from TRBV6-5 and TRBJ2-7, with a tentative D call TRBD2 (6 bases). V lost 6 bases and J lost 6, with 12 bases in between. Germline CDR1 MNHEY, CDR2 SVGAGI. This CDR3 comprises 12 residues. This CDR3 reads CASSSLGGEQYF. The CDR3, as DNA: TGTGCCAGCAGCTCCCTGGGGGGCGAGCAGTACTTC.

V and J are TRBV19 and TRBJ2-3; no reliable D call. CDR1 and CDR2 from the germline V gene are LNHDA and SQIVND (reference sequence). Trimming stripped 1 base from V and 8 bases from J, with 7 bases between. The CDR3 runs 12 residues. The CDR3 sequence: CASSIVPGTQYF. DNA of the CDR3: TGTGCCAGTAGTATAGTCCCGGGTACGCAGTATTTT. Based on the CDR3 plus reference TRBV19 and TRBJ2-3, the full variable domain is DGGITQSPKYLFRKEGQNVTLSCEQNLNHDAMYWYRQDPGQGLRLIYYSQIVNDFQKGDIAEGYSVSREKKESFPLTVTSAQKNPTAFYLCASSIVPGTQYFGPGTRLTVL.

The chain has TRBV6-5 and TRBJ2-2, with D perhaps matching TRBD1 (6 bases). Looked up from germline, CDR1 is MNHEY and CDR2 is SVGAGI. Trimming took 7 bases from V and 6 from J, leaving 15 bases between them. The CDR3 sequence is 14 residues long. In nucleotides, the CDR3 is TGTGCCAGCACTATTAACAGGGCGTCCGGGGAGCTGTTTTTT. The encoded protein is CASTINRASGELFF.

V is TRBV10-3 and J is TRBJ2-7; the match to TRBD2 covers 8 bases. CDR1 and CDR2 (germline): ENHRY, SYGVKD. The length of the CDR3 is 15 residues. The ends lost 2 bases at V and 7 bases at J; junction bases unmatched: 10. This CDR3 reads CAISEPFSAGEEQYF. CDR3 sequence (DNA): TGTGCCATCAGTGAGCCCTTCTCAGCGGGAGAAGAGCAGTACTTC.

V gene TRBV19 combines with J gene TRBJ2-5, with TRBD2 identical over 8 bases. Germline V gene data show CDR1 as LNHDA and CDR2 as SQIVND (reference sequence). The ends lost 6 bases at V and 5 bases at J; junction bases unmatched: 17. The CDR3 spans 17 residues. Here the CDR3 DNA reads TGTGCCAGTAGCCCTAGCCCAGGGCGGGGGGCTAGCGAGACCCAGTACTTC. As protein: CASSPSPGRGASETQYF.

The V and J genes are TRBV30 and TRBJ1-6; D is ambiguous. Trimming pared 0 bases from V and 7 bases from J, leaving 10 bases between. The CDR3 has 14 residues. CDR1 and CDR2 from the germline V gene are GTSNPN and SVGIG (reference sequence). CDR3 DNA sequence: TGTGCCTGGAGTGTACTTGCCACCAATTCACCCCTCCACTTT. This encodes CAWSVLATNSPLHF.

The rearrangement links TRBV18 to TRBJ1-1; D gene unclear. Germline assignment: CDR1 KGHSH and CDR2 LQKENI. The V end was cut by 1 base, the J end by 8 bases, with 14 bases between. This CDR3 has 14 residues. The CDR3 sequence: CASSPLGGTVEAFF. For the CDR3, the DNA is TGTGCCAGCTCACCACTTGGAGGAACAGTAGAAGCTTTCTTT.

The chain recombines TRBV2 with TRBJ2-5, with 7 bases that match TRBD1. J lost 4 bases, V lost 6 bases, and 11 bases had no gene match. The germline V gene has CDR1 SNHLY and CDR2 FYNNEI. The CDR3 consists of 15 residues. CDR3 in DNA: TGTGCCAGCAGGTACAGGGGTTTGGTCCGAGAGACCCAGTACTTC. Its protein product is CASRYRGLVRETQYF.

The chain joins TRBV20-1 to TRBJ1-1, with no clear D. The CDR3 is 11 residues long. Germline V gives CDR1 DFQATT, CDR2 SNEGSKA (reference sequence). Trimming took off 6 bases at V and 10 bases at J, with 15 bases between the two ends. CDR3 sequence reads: CSARYLEGAFF. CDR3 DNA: TGCAGTGCACGGTACCTAGAAGGAGCTTTCTTT.

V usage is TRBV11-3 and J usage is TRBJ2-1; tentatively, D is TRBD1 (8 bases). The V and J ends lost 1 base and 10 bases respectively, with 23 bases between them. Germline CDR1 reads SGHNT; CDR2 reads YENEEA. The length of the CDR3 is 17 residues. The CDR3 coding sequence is TGTGCCAGCAGCTTAGGGCACACAGGGGGGGTCGGGGAAGAGCAGTTCTTC. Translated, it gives CASSLGHTGGVGEEQFF.

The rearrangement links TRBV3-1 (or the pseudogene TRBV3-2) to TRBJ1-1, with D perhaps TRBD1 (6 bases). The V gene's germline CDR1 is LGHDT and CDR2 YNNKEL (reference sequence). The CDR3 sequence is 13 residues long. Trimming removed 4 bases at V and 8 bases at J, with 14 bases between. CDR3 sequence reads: CASSRGVGAEAFF. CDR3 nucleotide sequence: TGTGCCAGCAGCCGCGGAGTGGGGGCCGAAGCTTTCTTT.

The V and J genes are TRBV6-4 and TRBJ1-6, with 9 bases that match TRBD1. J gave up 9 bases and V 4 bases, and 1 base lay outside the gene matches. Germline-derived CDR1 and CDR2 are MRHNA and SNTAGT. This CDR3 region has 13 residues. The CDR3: CASSGTGVSPLHF. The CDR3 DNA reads TGTGCCAGCAGTGGGACAGGGGTTTCACCCCTCCACTTT.

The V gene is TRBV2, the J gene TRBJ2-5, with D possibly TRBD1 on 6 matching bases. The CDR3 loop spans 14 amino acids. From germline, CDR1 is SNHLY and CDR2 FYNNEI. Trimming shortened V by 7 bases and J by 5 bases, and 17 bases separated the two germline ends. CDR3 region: CASIRSGRGETQYF. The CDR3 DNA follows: TGTGCCAGCATTCGAAGCGGCAGGGGCGAGACCCAGTACTTC. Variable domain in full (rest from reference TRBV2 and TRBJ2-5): EPEVTQTPSHQVTQMGQEVILRCVPISNHLYFYWYRQILGQKVEFLVSFYNNEISEKSEIFDDQFSVERPDGSNFTLKIRSTKLEDSAMYFCASIRSGRGETQYFGPGTRLLVL.

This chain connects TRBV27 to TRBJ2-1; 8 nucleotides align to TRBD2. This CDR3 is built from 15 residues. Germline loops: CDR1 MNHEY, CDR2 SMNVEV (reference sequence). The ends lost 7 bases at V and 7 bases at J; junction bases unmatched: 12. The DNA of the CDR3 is TGTGCCAGCAAGGAAGCGGGAGTACTCGGTAATGAGCAGTTCTTC. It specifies CASKEAGVLGNEQFF.

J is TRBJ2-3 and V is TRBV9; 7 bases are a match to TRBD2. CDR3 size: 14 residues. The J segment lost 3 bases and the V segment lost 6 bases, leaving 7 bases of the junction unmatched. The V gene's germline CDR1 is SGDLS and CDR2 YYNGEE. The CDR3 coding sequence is TGTGCCAGCAAACCCCTAGCGGATACAGATACGCAGTATTTT. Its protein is CASKPLADTDTQYF.

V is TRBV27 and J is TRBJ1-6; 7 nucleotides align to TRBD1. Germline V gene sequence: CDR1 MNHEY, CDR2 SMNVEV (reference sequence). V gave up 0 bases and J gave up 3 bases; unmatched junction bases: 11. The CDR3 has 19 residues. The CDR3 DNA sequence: TGTGCCAGCAGTTTATCAGGGACAGCAGCGGCCTACTATAATTCACCCCTCCACTTT. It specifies CASSLSGTAAAYYNSPLHF.

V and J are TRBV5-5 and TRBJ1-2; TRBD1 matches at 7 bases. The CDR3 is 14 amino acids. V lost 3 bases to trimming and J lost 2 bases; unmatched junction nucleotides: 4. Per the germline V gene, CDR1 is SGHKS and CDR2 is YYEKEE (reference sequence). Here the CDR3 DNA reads TGTGCCAGCAGCTGGGGGACAGTGAACTATGGCTACACCTTC. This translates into CASSWGTVNYGYTF.

The CDR3 spells CASRIGATDTQYF. CDR3 coding DNA: TGTGCCAGCAGGATAGGGGCCACAGATACGCAGTATTTT. V and J are TRBV6-5 and TRBJ2-3; a weak D match, TRBD1 (5 bases). Trimming took 6 bases from V and 2 from J, leaving 9 bases between them. This CDR3 region has 13 residues. Germline V gene sequence: CDR1 MNHEY, CDR2 SVGAGI.

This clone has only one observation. The DNA for the CDR3 is TGTGCCAGCAGCTTTTTCGGGGGATCAACTGAAGCTTTCTTT. Residues: CASSFFGGSTEAFF. This chain joins TRBV7-9 and TRBJ1-1; D might be TRBD1 (5 bases). Germline CDR1 SEHNR, CDR2 FQNEAQ (reference sequence). The CDR3 covers 14 residues. Between the trimmed V and J ends, which lost 3 bases and 5 bases, there was a span of 13 bases.

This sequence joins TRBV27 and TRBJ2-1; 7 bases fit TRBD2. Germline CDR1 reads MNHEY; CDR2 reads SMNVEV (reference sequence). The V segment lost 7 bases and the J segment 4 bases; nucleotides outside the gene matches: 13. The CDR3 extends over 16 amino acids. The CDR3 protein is CASKLRGGTTYNEQFF. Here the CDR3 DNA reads TGTGCCAGCAAATTACGTGGGGGGACTACTTACAATGAGCAGTTCTTC.

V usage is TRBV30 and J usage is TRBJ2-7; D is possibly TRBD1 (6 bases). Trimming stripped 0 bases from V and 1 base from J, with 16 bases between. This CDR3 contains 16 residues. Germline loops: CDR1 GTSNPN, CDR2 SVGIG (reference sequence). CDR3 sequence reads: CAWSVLGQRRSYEQYF. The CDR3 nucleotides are TGTGCCTGGAGTGTCTTAGGACAGCGGAGGTCCTACGAGCAGTACTTC.

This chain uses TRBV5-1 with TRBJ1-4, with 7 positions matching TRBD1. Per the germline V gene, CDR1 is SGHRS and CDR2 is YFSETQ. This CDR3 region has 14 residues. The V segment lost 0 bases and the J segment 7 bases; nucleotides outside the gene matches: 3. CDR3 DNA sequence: TGCGCCAGCAGCTTGGGACAGGGCCCTGAAAAACTGTTTTTT. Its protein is CASSLGQGPEKLFF.

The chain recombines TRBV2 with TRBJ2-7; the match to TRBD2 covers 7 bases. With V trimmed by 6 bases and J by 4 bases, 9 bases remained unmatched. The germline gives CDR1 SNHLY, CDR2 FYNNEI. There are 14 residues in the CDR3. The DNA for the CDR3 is TGTGCCAGCAGGACTAGCTGGACGGCATACGAGCAGTACTTC. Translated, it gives CASRTSWTAYEQYF.

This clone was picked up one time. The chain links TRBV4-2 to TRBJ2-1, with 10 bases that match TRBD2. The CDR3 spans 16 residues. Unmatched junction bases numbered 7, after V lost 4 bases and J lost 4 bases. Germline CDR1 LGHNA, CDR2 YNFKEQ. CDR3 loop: CASSRAGTSAYNEQFF. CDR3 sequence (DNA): TGTGCCAGCAGCCGTGCCGGGACTAGCGCGTACAATGAGCAGTTCTTC.

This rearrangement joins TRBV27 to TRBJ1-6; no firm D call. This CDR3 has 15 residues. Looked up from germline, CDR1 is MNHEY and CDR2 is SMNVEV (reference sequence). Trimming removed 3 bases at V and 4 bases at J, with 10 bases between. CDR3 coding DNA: TGTGCCAGCAGTTTGAGAGGAGCTTATAATTCACCCCTCCACTTT. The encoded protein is CASSLRGAYNSPLHF.

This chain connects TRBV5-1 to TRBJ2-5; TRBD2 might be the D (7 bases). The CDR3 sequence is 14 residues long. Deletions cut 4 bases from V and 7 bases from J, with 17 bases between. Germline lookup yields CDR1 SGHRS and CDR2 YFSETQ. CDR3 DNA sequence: TGCGCCAGCAGCATTGAGGCGGGGGCCGGGACCCAGTACTTC. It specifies CASSIEAGAGTQYF.

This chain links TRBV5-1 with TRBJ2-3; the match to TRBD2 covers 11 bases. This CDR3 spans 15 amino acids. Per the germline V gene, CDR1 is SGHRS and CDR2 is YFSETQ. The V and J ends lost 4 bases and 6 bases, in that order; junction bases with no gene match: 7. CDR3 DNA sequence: TGCGCCAGCAGCGGGGGACTAGCGGTAGGGGATACGCAGTATTTT. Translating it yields CASSGGLAVGDTQYF.

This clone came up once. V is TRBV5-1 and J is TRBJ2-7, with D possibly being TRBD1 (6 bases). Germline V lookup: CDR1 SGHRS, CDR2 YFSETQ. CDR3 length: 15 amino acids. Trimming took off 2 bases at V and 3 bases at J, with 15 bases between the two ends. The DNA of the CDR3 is TGCGCCAGCAGCTTCACAGGGAGCCCCAACTACGAGCAGTACTTC. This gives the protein CASSFTGSPNYEQYF.